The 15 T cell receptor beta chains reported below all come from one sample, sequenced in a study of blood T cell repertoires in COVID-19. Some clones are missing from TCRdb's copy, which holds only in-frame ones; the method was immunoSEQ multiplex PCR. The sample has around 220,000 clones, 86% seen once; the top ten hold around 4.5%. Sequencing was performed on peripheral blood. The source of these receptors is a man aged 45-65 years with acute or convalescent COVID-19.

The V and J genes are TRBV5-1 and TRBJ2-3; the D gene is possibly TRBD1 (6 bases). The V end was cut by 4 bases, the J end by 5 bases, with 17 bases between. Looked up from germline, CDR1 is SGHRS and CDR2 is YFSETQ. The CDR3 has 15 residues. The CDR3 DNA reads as TGCGCCAGCAGCGGGCCACAGGGTTTGAGAGATACGCAGTATTTT. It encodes CASSGPQGLRDTQYF.

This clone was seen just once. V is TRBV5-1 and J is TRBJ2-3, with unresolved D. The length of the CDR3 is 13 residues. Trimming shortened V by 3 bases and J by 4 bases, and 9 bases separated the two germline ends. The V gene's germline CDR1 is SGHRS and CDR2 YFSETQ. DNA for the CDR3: TGCGCCAGCAGCTCTATACTTGCAGATACGCAGTATTTT. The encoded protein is CASSSILADTQYF.

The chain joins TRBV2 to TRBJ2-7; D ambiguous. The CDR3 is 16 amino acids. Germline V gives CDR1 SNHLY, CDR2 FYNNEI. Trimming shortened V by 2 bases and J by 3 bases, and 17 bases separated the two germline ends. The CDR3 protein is CASSEIRLALDYEQYF. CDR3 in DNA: TGTGCCAGCAGTGAAATCAGATTGGCCCTAGACTACGAGCAGTACTTC.

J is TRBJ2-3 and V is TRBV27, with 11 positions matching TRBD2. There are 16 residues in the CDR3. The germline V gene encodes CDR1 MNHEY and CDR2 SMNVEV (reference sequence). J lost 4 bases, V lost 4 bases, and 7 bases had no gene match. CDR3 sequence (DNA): TGTGCCAGCAGTTACTCTTTAGCGGGGGGGTCAGATACGCAGTATTTT. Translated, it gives CASSYSLAGGSDTQYF.

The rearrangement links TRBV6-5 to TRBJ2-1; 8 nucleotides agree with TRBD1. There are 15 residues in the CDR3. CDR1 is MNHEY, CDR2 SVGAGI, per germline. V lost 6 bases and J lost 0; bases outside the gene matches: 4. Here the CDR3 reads CASRGDRYSYNEQFF. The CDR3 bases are TGTGCCAGCAGGGGGGACAGGTACTCCTACAATGAGCAGTTCTTC.

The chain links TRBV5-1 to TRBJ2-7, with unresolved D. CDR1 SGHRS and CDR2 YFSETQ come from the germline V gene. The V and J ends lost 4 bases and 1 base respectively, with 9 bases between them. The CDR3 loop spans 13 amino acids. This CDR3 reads CASSPGFSYEQYF. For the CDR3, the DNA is TGCGCCAGCAGCCCCGGTTTTTCCTACGAGCAGTACTTC.

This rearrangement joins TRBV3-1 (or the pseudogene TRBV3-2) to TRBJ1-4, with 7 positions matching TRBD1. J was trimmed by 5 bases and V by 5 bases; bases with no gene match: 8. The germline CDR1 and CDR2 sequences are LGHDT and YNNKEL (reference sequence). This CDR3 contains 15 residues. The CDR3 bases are TGTGCCAGCAGCACACCGGGACAGAGGAATGAAAAACTGTTTTTT. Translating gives CASSTPGQRNEKLFF.

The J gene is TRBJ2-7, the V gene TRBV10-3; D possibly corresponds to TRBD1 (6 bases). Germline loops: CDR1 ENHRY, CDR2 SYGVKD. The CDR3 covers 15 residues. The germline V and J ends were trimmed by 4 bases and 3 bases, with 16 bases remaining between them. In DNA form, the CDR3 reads TGTGCCATCAGTGGGACCATAACAGGGTACTACGAGCAGTACTTC. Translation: CAISGTITGYYEQYF.

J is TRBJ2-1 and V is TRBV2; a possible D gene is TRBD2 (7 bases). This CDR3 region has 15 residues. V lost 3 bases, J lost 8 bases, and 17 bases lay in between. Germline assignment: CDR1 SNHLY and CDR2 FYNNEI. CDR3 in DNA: TGTGCCAGCAGTGACCGGGGGGCTTCTCTGGATGAGCAGTTCTTC. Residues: CASSDRGASLDEQFF.

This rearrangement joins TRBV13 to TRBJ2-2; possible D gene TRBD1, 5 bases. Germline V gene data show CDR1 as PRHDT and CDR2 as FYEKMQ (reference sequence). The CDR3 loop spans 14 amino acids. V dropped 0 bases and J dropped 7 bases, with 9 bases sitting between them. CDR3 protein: CASSLGGRGGELFF. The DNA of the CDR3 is TGTGCCAGCAGCTTAGGGGGGCGTGGCGGGGAGCTGTTTTTT.

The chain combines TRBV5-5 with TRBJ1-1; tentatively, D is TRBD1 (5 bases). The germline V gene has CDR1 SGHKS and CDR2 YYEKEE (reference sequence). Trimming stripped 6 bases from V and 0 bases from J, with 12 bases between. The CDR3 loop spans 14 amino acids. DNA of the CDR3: TGTGCCAGCAACCCGGACACCTTGAACACTGAAGCTTTCTTT. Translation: CASNPDTLNTEAFF.

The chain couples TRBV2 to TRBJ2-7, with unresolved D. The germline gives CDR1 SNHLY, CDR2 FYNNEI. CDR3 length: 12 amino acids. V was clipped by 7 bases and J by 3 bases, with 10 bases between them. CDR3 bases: TGTGCCAGCACCCCAGTGCTCTACGAGCAGTACTTC. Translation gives CASTPVLYEQYF.

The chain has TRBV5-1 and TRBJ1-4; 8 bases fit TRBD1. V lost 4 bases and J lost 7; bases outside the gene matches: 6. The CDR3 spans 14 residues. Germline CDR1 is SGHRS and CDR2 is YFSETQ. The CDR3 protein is CASSQAGGSEKLFF. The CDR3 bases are TGCGCCAGCAGCCAAGCAGGGGGCAGTGAAAAACTGTTTTTT.

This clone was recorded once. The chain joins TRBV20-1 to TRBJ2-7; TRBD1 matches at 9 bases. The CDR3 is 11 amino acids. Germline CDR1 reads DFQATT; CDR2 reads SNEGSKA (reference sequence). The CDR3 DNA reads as TGCAGCGGAGGGACAGGGTACGAGCAGTACTTC. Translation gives CSGGTGYEQYF.

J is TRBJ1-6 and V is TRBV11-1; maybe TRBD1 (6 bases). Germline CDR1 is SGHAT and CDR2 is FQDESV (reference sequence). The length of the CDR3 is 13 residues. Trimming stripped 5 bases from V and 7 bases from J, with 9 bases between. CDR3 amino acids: CASSEQGNSPLHF. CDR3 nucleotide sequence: TGTGCCAGCAGCGAACAGGGAAATTCACCCCTCCACTTT.